This T cell receptor beta chain originates from a study of blood T cell repertoires in COVID-19 (dated by TCRdb to the early 2020s). Regarding the research as a whole: Collaborator samples came from the United States, Italy and Spain and covered acute and convalescent phases of COVID-19. The prospective study material was composed of cDNA or gDNA derived from T cells, B-cell-depleted T cells, or PBMCs. Deeply sampled blood TCRbeta repertoires from subjects exposed to, actively infected with, or recovered from COVID-19 were included in the dataset. A freely available public database, intended as a resource for researchers studying the immune response to SARS-CoV-2, is where the repertoires were released. Samples came from the ongoing ImmuneRACE study (first 160 participants) plus 1,254 subjects from 6 global collaborators. The sample metadata nearly always contained a de-identified subject ID, COVID-19 status, age in years and sex. Where available, HLA class I and class II types were obtained from metadata supplied by the sample provider rather than from assay-based typing.

The immunoSEQ Assay, a bias-controlled multiplex PCR, was used to amplify TCRbeta CDR3 regions from genomic DNA. As for how the authors treated the data: Nucleated cell counts per sample were estimated from amplification of reference gene primers within the assay. Sequence reads were collapsed and filtered to measure the absolute abundance of every unique TCRbeta CDR3 rearrangement. For each sample, productive Simpson clonality was calculated as the square root of Simpson's diversity index over productive rearrangements. TCRdb obtained this table from immuneACCESS and retained in-frame rearrangements with V and J assigned. These tables miss some clones; where compared with another copy, unresolved V genes account for less than half of the shortfall, and the remainder is unexplained. D and trimming were read from the DNA, whereas the V and J calls and clone size are those reported in that table. The table for this sample lists 100,000 to 150,000 clones; 85% to 90% of them were counted only once. The top ten constitute 0.88% of the sample.

Collaborating institutions collected whole blood in K2EDTA tubes following their own protocols. Collaborator samples were shipped for TCRbeta analysis as frozen whole blood, isolated PBMCs, or DNA extracted from either sample type. The V end gives up 1 base and the J end 4 bases, leaving 2 bases in the junction not matched to a gene. From the germline V gene, CDR1 is SGHDN and CDR2 is FVKESK. The CDR3 runs 14 amino acids, cysteine and phenylalanine included. Just CDR3 DNA is preserved here, 42 bases in frame from base 1. What the study reported, not specific to this receptor: The amount of clinical and demographic metadata varied by source and participant and was provided uncurated.

As for this clone: It lacks a known antigen. No per-base quality is available; no much larger clone lies one base away.

Sample: peripheral blood. This receptor was identified in a woman between 45 and 65 years old with active or convalescent COVID-19. The receptor chain draws on TRBV14 and TRBJ1-2, with 8 central nucleotides matching TRBD1. The DNA is as follows: TGTGCCAGCAGCCAAGGACAGGGGAGCTATGGCTACACCTTC. This codes for CASSQGQGSYGYTF.